This TCR beta chain emerged from a study of monozygotic twins with inflammatory bowel disease (dated by TCRdb to 2018 to 2020). Context from the whole study: The complete study included approximately 30 monozygotic twin pairs: 19 IBD-discordant Danish pairs and nine German pairs, of which four were IBD-concordant and five were IBD-discordant. The search for disease-associated traits relied mainly on comparing IBD patients with their genetically identical healthy co-twins within discordant pairs. Each individual had, on average, about 151 000 unique TCRalpha sequences and 181 000 unique TCRbeta sequences available for analysis.

Concerning this clonotype: This receptor's antigen is unknown.

Libraries were built with 5' RACE. Each TCR library was prepared from about 3,400 ng of total RNA. For each sample, cDNA synthesis was carried out in eight separate reactions using SMARTScribe reverse transcriptase. Unique molecular identifiers containing a 6-nucleotide sample barcode were introduced through template switching during cDNA synthesis. Two nested PCRs of roughly 16 and 10 cycles amplified the TCRalpha and TCRbeta cDNA, and bead purification followed each PCR. Before amplification, cDNA was treated with uracil DNA-glycosylase and purified using the QIAquick PCR purification kit. In the second PCR, Illumina TruSeq-compatible adapters and sample-specific barcodes were added. Library quality and concentration were checked on TapeStation and Qubit, and libraries were pooled at about 5 ng each. Sequencing of pooled libraries was carried out on an Illumina HiSeq2500 single-index Rapid Run using 2 x 100 bp reads and custom sequencing primers. On the authors' methods: MiGEC version 1.2.6 was used for UMI-based consensus assembly to correct PCR and sequencing errors. MiXCR version 2.1.1 was used to carry out V(D)J alignment, clonotype assembly and CDR3 extraction. Normalisation of gene usage, clonotype sharing and MAIT/NKT TCR abundance was achieved by analysing the top 1000, 10 000 and 20 000 clonotypes per sample. Diversity was computed as the inverse Simpson index with the vegan R package after downsampling to 27 000 UMIs. Paired Mann-Whitney U tests were applied to discordant twin pairs, and Benjamini-Hochberg correction was used for multiple testing. The reads were reprocessed in TCRdb, with one entry per CDR3 protein sequence and no accompanying DNA. None of the V and J calls come from the authors' own analysis; TCRdb made them. In this sample's table one finds over 90,000 distinct CDR3 sequences. The top ten hold approximately 1.8% of the sample.

General conclusions and limits of the study: No difference in repertoire similarity was observed between concordant and discordant twins, possibly owing to limited statistical power. The analysis was unable to tell apart different T cell subtypes. The results gave no support for a single strong signal or clonotype linked to IBD. TCRbeta repertoire diversity, by inverse Simpson index, was decreased in IBD patients compared with their healthy co-twins. Because patients were on differing immunosuppressive treatments, the repertoires may have picked up extra background noise and inter-individual variability. Compared with healthy twins, IBD patients shared fewer clonotypes with other individuals, and the difference was most pronounced in patients with signs of disease activity.

CDR1 and CDR2 (SNHLY, FYNNEI) derive from the germline V gene. The CDR3 contains 16 residues, cysteine and phenylalanine counted. There is no recorded DNA. An approximately 2.3 ml peripheral blood sample was drawn into PAXgene tubes per donor and stored at -80°C. Total RNA was isolated from whole blood with the PAXgene blood miRNA kit on an automated QIAcube, without T cell sorting. Deep TCRalpha and TCRbeta repertoire profiling with unique molecular barcoding was performed on peripheral blood of monozygotic twin pairs concordant or discordant for inflammatory bowel disease. Smoking habits were recorded for all twin pairs, with individuals classified as current, former or never smokers.

This TCR was recovered from a human donor with ulcerative colitis or Crohn's disease, or a healthy co-twin of an affected twin (not recorded which). Here the chain combines TRBV2 and TRBJ2-2; the TCRdb D gene call, TRBD2, has no DNA to confirm it. The sequencing sample was made of blood. The CDR3 region reads CASSELDSRNTGELFF.